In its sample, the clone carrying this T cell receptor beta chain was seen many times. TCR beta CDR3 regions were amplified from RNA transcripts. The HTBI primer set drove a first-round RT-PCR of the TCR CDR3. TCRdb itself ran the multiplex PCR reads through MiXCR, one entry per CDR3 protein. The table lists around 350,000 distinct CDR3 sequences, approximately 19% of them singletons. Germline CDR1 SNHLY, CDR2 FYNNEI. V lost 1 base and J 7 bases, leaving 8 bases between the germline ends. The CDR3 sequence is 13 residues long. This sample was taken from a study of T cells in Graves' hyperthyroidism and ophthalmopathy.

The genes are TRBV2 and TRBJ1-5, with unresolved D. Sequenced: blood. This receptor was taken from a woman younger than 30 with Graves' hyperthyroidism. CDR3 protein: CASSEVRRQPQHF. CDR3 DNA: TGTGCCAGCAGTGAAGTTAGGAGGCAGCCCCAGCATTTT.